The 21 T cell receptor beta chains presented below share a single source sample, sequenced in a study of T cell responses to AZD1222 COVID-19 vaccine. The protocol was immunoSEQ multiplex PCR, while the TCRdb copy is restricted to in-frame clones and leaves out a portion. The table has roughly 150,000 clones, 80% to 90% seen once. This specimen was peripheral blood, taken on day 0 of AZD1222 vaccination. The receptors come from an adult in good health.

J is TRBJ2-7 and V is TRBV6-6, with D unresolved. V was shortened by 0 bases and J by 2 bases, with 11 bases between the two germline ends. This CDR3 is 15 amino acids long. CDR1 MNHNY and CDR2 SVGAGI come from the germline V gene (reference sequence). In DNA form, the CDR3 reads TGTGCCAGCAGTTACTCCCAGTTATCAACCTACGAGCAGTACTTC. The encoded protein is CASSYSQLSTYEQYF.

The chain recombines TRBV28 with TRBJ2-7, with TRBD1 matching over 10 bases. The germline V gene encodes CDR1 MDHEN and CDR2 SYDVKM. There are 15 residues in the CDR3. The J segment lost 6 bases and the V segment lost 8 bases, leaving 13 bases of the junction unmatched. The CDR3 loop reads CASGTFPGTGVEQYF. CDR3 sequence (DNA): TGTGCCAGCGGAACGTTTCCCGGGACAGGGGTCGAGCAGTACTTC.

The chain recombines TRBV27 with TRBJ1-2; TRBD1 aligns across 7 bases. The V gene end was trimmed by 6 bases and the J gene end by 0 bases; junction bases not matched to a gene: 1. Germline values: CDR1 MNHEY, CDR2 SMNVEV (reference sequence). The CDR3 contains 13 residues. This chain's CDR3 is CASSRGSNYGYTF. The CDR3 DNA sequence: TGTGCCAGCAGCAGGGGGTCTAACTATGGCTACACCTTC.

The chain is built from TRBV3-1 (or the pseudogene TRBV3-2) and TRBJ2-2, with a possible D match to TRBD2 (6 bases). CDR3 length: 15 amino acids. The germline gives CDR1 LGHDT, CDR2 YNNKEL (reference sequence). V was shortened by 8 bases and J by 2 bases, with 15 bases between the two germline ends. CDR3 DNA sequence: TGTGCCAGCTGCTTCGGGAGCTACAACACCGGGGAGCTGTTTTTT. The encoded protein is CASCFGSYNTGELFF.

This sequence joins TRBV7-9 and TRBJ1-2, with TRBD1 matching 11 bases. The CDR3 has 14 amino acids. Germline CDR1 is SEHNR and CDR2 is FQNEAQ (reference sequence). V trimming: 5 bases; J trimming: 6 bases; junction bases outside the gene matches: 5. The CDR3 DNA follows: TGTGCCAGCAGCGTGGGGACAGGGGGACATGGCTACACCTTC. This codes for CASSVGTGGHGYTF.

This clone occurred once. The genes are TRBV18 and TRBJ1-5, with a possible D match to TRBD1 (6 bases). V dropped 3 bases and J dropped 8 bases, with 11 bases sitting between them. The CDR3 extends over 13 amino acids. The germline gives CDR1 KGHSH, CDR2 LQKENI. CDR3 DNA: TGTGCCAGCTCACCTCGGGGGCAGGAGCCCCAGCATTTT. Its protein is CASSPRGQEPQHF.

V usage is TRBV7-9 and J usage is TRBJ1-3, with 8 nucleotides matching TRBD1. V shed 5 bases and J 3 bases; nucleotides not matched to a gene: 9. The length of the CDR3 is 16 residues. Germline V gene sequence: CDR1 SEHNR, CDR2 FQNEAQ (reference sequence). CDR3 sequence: CASSLGQGALGNTIYF. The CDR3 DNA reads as TGTGCCAGCAGCCTCGGGCAGGGGGCGCTTGGAAACACCATATATTTT.

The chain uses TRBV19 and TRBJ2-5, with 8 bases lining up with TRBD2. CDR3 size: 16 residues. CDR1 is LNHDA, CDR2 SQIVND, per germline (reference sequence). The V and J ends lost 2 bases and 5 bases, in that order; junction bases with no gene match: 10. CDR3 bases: TGTGCCAGTAGTATAAATTCAGGGACTAGTAGGGAGACCCAGTACTTC. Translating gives CASSINSGTSRETQYF. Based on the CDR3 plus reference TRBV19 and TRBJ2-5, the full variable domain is DGGITQSPKYLFRKEGQNVTLSCEQNLNHDAMYWYRQDPGQGLRLIYYSQIVNDFQKGDIAEGYSVSREKKESFPLTVTSAQKNPTAFYLCASSINSGTSRETQYFGPGTRLLVL.

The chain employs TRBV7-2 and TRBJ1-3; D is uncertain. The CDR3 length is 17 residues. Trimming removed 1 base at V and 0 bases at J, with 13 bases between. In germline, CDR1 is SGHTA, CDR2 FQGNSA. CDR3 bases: TGTGCCAGCAGCTTAGGCGGCGCGGCGAGCTCTGGAAACACCATATATTTT. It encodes CASSLGGAASSGNTIYF.

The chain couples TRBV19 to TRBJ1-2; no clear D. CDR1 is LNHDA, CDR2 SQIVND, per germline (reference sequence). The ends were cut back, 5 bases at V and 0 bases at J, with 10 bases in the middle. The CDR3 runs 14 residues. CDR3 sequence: CASSAQGTNYGYTF. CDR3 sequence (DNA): TGTGCCAGTAGTGCCCAAGGAACTAACTATGGCTACACCTTC.

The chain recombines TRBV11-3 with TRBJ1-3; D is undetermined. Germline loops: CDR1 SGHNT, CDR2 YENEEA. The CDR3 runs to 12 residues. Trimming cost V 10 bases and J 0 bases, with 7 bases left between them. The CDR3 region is CATSTSGNTIYF. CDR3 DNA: TGTGCCACCTCAACCTCTGGAAACACCATATATTTT. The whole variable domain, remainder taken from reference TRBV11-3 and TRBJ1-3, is EAGVVQSPRYKIIEKKQPVAFWCNPISGHNTLYWYLQNLGQGPELLIRYENEEAVDDSQLPKDRFSAERLKGVDSTLKIQPAELGDSAVYLCATSTSGNTIYFGEGSWLTVV.

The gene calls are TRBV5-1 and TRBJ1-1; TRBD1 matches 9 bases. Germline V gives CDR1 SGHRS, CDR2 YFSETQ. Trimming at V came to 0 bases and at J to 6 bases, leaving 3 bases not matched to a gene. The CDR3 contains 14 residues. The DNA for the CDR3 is TGCGCCAGCAGCTTGGCACAGGGGGCCTCTGAAGCTTTCTTT. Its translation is CASSLAQGASEAFF.

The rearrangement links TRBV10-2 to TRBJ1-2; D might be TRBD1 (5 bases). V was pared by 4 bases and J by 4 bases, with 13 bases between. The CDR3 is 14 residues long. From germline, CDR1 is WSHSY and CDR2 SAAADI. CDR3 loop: CASSVLAGSYGYTF. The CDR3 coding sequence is TGCGCCAGCAGTGTGTTGGCAGGGAGCTATGGCTACACCTTC.

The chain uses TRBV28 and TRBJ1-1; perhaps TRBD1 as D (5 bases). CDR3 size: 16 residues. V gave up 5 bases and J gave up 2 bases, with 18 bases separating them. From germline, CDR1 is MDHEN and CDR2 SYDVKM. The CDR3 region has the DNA TGTGCCAGCAGTCCCCCCACGGGCCAGGGTAACACTGAAGCTTTCTTT. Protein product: CASSPPTGQGNTEAFF.

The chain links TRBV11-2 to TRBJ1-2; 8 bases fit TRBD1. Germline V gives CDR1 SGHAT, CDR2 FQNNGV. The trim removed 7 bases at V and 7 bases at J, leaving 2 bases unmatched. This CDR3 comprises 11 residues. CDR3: CASKTGVGYTF. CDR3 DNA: TGTGCCAGCAAGACAGGGGTTGGCTACACCTTC.

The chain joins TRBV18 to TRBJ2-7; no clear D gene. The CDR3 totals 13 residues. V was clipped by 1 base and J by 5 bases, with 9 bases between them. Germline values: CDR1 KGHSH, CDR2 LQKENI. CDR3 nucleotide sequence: TGTGCCAGCTCACCACTGGCTCGGGACGAGCAGTACTTC. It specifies CASSPLARDEQYF.

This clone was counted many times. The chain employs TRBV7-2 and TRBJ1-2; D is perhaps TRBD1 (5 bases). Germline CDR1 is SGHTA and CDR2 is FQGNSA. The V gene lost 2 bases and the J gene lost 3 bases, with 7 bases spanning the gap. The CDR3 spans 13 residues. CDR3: CASSLQQDYGYTF. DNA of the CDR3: TGTGCCAGCAGCTTACAACAGGACTATGGCTACACCTTC.

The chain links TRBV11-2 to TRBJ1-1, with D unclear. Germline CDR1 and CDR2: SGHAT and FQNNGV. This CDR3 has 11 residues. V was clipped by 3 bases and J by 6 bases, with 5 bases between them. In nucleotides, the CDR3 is TGTGCCAGCAGCTTGGTGTCTGAAGCTTTCTTT. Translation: CASSLVSEAFF.

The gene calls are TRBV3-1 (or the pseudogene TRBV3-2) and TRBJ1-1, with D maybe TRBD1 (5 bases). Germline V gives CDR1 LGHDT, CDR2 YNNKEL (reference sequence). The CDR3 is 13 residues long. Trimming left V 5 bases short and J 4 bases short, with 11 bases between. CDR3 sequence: CASSARGTTEAFF. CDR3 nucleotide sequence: TGTGCCAGCAGCGCTCGGGGGACCACTGAAGCTTTCTTT.

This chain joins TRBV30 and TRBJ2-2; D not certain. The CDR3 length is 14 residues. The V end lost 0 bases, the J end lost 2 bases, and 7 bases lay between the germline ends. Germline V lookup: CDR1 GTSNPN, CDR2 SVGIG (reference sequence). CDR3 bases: TGTGCCTGGAGTGTACTACTCAACACCGGGGAGCTGTTTTTT. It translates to CAWSVLLNTGELFF.

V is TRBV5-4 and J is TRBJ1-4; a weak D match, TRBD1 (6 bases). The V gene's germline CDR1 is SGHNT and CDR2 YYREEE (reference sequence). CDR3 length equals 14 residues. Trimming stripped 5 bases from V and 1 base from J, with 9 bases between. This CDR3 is CASRKGGTNEKLFF. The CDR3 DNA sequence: TGTGCCAGCAGGAAAGGGGGAACTAATGAAAAACTGTTTTTT. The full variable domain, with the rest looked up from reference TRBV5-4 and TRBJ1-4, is ETGVTQSPTHLIKTRGQQVTLRCSSQSGHNTVSWYQQALGQGPQFIFQYYREEENGRGNFPPRFSGLQFPNYSSELNVNALELDDSALYLCASRKGGTNEKLFFGSGTQLSVL.